The 13 T cell receptor beta chains listed next were all sequenced from one sample in a study of siplizumab effects on memory and regulatory T cells. Here immunoSEQ multiplex PCR was the method, and the copy in TCRdb shows in-frame clones only, minus some. The sample shows some 100,000 clones, 93% of them seen only once. The sequenced sample consisted of CD8+ T cells sorted from blood. Receptors were obtained from a human donor in good health.

The chain couples TRBV5-1 to TRBJ1-5; D call uncertain. From germline, CDR1 is SGHRS and CDR2 YFSETQ. V lost 4 bases, J lost 7 bases, and 18 bases lay in between. The CDR3 sequence is 15 residues long. Written as DNA, the CDR3 is TGCGCCAGCAGCCAAAACGGTCCCCGGAGCCAGCCCCAGCATTTT. Protein sequence: CASSQNGPRSQPQHF.

The rearrangement joins TRBV6-5 to TRBJ1-2; D is uncertain. The germline V gene encodes CDR1 MNHEY and CDR2 SVGAGI. The CDR3 has 13 amino acids. Trimming cost V 6 bases and J 8 bases, with 16 bases left between them. CDR3 amino acids: CASSPAVGLGYTF. The CDR3 DNA reads TGTGCCAGCAGCCCCGCCGTTGGGCTCGGCTACACCTTC.

CDR3 DNA sequence: TGTGCCAGCAGCGCAACGACAGGGGACGGCGAGCAGTACTTC. Translation: CASSATTGDGEQYF. The chain links TRBV9 to TRBJ2-7; 8 positions match TRBD1. The V gene's germline CDR1 is SGDLS and CDR2 YYNGEE. The V and J ends lost 3 bases and 6 bases, in that order; junction bases with no gene match: 8. This CDR3 spans 14 amino acids.

The rearrangement links TRBV10-2 to TRBJ2-1; 8 bases are a match to TRBD2. The CDR3 contains 13 residues. J gave up 8 bases and V 7 bases, and 7 bases lay outside the gene matches. Germline CDR1 reads WSHSY; CDR2 reads SAAADI. For the CDR3, the DNA is TGCGCCAGCATAGCGGGGAATTTCTATGAGCAGTTCTTC. It specifies CASIAGNFYEQFF.

This chain connects TRBV5-8 to TRBJ2-7; 10 bases fit TRBD2. Germline V gene data show CDR1 as SGHTS and CDR2 as YDEGEE. This CDR3 contains 17 residues. V trimming: 0 bases; J trimming: 5 bases; junction bases outside the gene matches: 11. CDR3 loop: CASSLGSSGREWNEQYF. CDR3 nucleotides: TGTGCCAGCAGCTTGGGGTCTAGCGGGAGAGAGTGGAACGAGCAGTACTTC.

The rearrangement uses TRBV19 and TRBJ2-6, with D possibly TRBD2 on 5 matching bases. CDR1 and CDR2 (germline): LNHDA, SQIVND (reference sequence). This CDR3 contains 17 residues. The V end lost 0 bases, the J end lost 4 bases, and 13 bases lay between the germline ends. The CDR3 DNA sequence: TGTGCCAGTAGTATAGATGGTCGGGGTGCGGGGGCCAACGTCCTGACTTTC. This gives the protein CASSIDGRGAGANVLTF.

This clone was recorded a few times. This chain joins TRBV4-1 and TRBJ1-3; 8 nucleotides agree with TRBD1. CDR3 length equals 16 residues. In germline, CDR1 is MGHRA, CDR2 YSYEKL. V lost 0 bases, J lost 4 bases, and 5 bases stayed unmatched. DNA for the CDR3: TGCGCCAGCAGCCAAGATTGGACAGGGACAGGAAACACCATATATTTT. It is translated as CASSQDWTGTGNTIYF.

The rearrangement joins TRBV9 to TRBJ1-1, with D maybe TRBD1 (5 bases). Per germline, CDR1 SGDLS and CDR2 YYNGEE. This CDR3 is built from 14 residues. Trimming left V 5 bases short and J 7 bases short, with 18 bases between. The CDR3 loop is CASSLVGVNGEAFF. The CDR3 coding sequence is TGTGCCAGCAGTTTAGTGGGGGTTAACGGTGAAGCTTTCTTT.

The genes are TRBV27 and TRBJ1-3; D not certain. Trimming pared 6 bases from V and 2 bases from J, leaving 11 bases between. This CDR3 contains 14 residues. Germline V gene lookup returns CDR1 MNHEY and CDR2 SMNVEV (reference sequence). The CDR3 here is CASSLSRAGNTIYF. CDR3 coding DNA: TGTGCCAGCAGCCTGTCTCGGGCTGGAAACACCATATATTTT.

The rearrangement uses TRBV10-3 and TRBJ1-5; D unresolved. This CDR3 spans 14 amino acids. Trimming removed 2 bases from V and 1 base from J, with 6 bases in between. The V gene's germline CDR1 is ENHRY and CDR2 SYGVKD. The CDR3 is CAISEGPSNQPQHF. In DNA form, the CDR3 reads TGTGCCATCAGTGAGGGTCCCAGCAATCAGCCCCAGCATTTT.

The V gene is TRBV6-5, the J gene TRBJ2-3, with D uncertain. The germline V and J ends were trimmed by 2 bases and 0 bases, with 6 bases remaining between them. CDR3 length: 14 residues. Germline V CDR1 and CDR2: MNHEY, SVGAGI. Written as DNA, the CDR3 is TGTGCCAGCAGTTACGTGGAGAGCACAGATACGCAGTATTTT. Amino acid sequence: CASSYVESTDTQYF.

The chain carries TRBV19 and TRBJ2-7; TRBD1 might be the D (5 bases). The CDR3 runs 14 residues. Germline CDR1 and CDR2: LNHDA and SQIVND (reference sequence). V was clipped by 1 base and J by 3 bases, with 10 bases between them. The CDR3 is CASSIGDRYYEQYF. CDR3 sequence (DNA): TGTGCCAGTAGTATAGGTGACAGATACTACGAGCAGTACTTC.

DNA of the CDR3: TGTGCCACCAGCAGACGGAGGACTAGGACTAGTGGAACCGGGGAGCTGTTTTTT. Translated: CATSRRRTRTSGTGELFF. The chain is built from TRBV15 and TRBJ2-2; 7 nucleotides line up with TRBD2. Germline V lookup: CDR1 LNHNV, CDR2 YYDKDF (reference sequence). The CDR3 runs to 18 residues. V shed 2 bases, J shed 5 bases, and the junction held 14 bases outside the gene matches.